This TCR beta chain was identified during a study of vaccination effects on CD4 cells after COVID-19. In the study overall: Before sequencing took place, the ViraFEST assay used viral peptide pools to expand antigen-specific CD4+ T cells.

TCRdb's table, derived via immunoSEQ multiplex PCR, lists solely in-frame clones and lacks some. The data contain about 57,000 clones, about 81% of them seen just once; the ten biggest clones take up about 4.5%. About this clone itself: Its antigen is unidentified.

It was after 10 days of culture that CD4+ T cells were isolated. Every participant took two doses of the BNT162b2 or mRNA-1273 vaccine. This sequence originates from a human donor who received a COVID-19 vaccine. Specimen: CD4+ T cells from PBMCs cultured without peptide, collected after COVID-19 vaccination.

This CDR3 reads CASSLALAGGPQDTQYF. The CDR3 nucleotides read TGCGCCAGCAGCTTGGCACTAGCGGGAGGGCCACAAGATACGCAGTATTTT. The chain uses TRBV5-1 and TRBJ2-3; 13 positions agree with TRBD2. CDR1 SGHRS and CDR2 YFSETQ come from the germline V gene. The CDR3 has 17 residues. Trimming at V came to 0 bases and at J to 5 bases, leaving 6 bases not matched to a gene. Drawing the rest from reference TRBV5-1 and TRBJ2-3, the complete variable domain is KAGVTQTPRYLIKTRGQQVTLSCSPISGHRSVSWYQQTPGQGLQFLFEYFSETQRNKGNFPGRFSGRQFSNSRSEMNVSTLELGDSALYLCASSLALAGGPQDTQYFGPGTRLTVL.